Listed below are T cell receptor beta chains from one sample, sequenced in a study of control samples from healthy donors and cancer patients. Some clones are missing from TCRdb's copy, which holds only in-frame ones; the method was immunoSEQ multiplex PCR. The table records approximately 70,000 clones, 83% of them present only once. The sample comprised blood. The receptors come from a man in his fifties or sixties in good health. CDR3s include the opening cysteine and the closing phenylalanine or tryptophan. The order of the fields is D gene, clone size, J gene, V gene, CDR3 DNA, CDR3 protein. The D gene is left open where the match is weak. The listing skips clone size in some rows; elsewhere it reads once, few, many or a size class.

d_call: NA
clone_size: NA
j_call: TRBJ1-1
v_call: TRBV14
cdr3_nt: TGTGCCAGCAGCCAACCAGGCATGAACACTGAAGCTTTCTTT
cdr3_aa: CASSQPGMNTEAFF

d_call: NA
clone_size: NA
j_call: TRBJ1-5
v_call: TRBV12-3/TRBV12-4
cdr3_nt: TGTGCCAGCAGTTTATTAGGTCAGCCCCAGCATTTT
cdr3_aa: CASSLLGQPQHF

d_call: TRBD2
clone_size: NA
j_call: TRBJ2-3
v_call: TRBV5-1
cdr3_nt: TGCGCCAGCAGCTTGGATGGCGGGGGGAGCACAGATACGCAGTATTTT
cdr3_aa: CASSLDGGGSTDTQYF

d_call: TRBD2
clone_size: once
j_call: TRBJ2-5
v_call: TRBV9
cdr3_nt: TGTGCCAGCAGCACAGGGACTAGCCCTCAAGAGACCCAGTACTTC
cdr3_aa: CASSTGTSPQETQYF

d_call: TRBD1
clone_size: NA
j_call: TRBJ1-1
v_call: TRBV30
cdr3_nt: TGTGCCTGGAGGGGGAGGGGGCTTGGTGAAGCTTTCTTT
cdr3_aa: CAWRGRGLGEAFF

d_call: TRBD2
clone_size: NA
j_call: TRBJ2-4
v_call: TRBV6-2/TRBV6-3
cdr3_nt: TGTGCCAGCAGTTACGGGACTAGCGGGCCAATAGCCAAAAACATTCAGTACTTC
cdr3_aa: CASSYGTSGPIAKNIQYF

d_call: TRBD2
clone_size: NA
j_call: TRBJ2-1
v_call: TRBV3-1/TRBV3-2
cdr3_nt: TGTGCCAGCAGCCTGGCGGCGGGAGGGACCTACAATGAGCAGTTCTTC
cdr3_aa: CASSLAAGGTYNEQFF

d_call: TRBD2
clone_size: NA
j_call: TRBJ2-1
v_call: TRBV9
cdr3_nt: TGTGCCAGCAGCAAAAGCGGGAGGGGGTCCTACAATGAGCAGTTCTTC
cdr3_aa: CASSKSGRGSYNEQFF

d_call: TRBD2
clone_size: NA
j_call: TRBJ2-3
v_call: TRBV30
cdr3_nt: TGTGCCATAGCGGGAGGGCCTGGAGATACGCAGTATTTT
cdr3_aa: CAIAGGPGDTQYF

d_call: NA
clone_size: NA
j_call: TRBJ2-7
v_call: TRBV24-1
cdr3_nt: TGTGCCACCAGTGATACGGGGCGGAACGAGCAGTACTTC
cdr3_aa: CATSDTGRNEQYF

d_call: TRBD1
clone_size: NA
j_call: TRBJ1-5
v_call: TRBV30
cdr3_nt: TGTGCCTGGAGTGAGGACAGGGGTTCGGTTCAGCCCCAGCATTTT
cdr3_aa: CAWSEDRGSVQPQHF

d_call: NA
clone_size: NA
j_call: TRBJ1-6
v_call: TRBV3-1/TRBV3-2
cdr3_nt: TGTGCCAGCAGCCAAGATAGGGTCTCGAATTCACCCCTCCACTTT
cdr3_aa: CASSQDRVSNSPLHF

d_call: NA
clone_size: NA
j_call: TRBJ2-1
v_call: TRBV24-1
cdr3_nt: TGTGCCACCAGTGATTCCTACCGGGGGAGGCGGGATGAGCAGTTCTTC
cdr3_aa: CATSDSYRGRRDEQFF

d_call: TRBD1
clone_size: NA
j_call: TRBJ2-7
v_call: TRBV5-1
cdr3_nt: TGCGCCAGCAGCTTGCATATAGGACAGGGACACGAGCAGTACTTC
cdr3_aa: CASSLHIGQGHEQYF

d_call: NA
clone_size: NA
j_call: TRBJ1-2
v_call: TRBV5-5
cdr3_nt: TGTGCCAGCAGCTTGTCCGGGATCCCCCCCGGAGATGGCTACACCTTC
cdr3_aa: CASSLSGIPPGDGYTF

d_call: NA
clone_size: NA
j_call: TRBJ2-1
v_call: TRBV11-3
cdr3_nt: TGTGCCAGCAGCGTCCTCGGGGCGGGGTCAGGCAATGAGCAGTTCTTC
cdr3_aa: CASSVLGAGSGNEQFF

d_call: NA
clone_size: few
j_call: TRBJ1-4
v_call: TRBV3-1/TRBV3-2
cdr3_nt: TGTGCCAGCAGCCAAGAAGTGAGGGGAAGGGAAGAAAAACTGTTTTTT
cdr3_aa: CASSQEVRGREEKLFF

d_call: TRBD1
clone_size: NA
j_call: TRBJ2-7
v_call: TRBV27
cdr3_nt: TGTGCCAGCAGTCCGTACACCGGGACAGGGCTATACGAGCAGTACTTC
cdr3_aa: CASSPYTGTGLYEQYF

d_call: NA
clone_size: NA
j_call: TRBJ1-3
v_call: TRBV7-2
cdr3_nt: TGTGCCAGCAGCTTAGACCCAGGGAGAGGAAACACCATATATTTT
cdr3_aa: CASSLDPGRGNTIYF

d_call: NA
clone_size: NA
j_call: TRBJ2-3
v_call: TRBV5-5
cdr3_nt: TGTGCCAGCAGCTTGTCATGGAGAGATACGCAGTATTTT
cdr3_aa: CASSLSWRDTQYF

d_call: TRBD1
clone_size: few
j_call: TRBJ1-1
v_call: TRBV24-1
cdr3_nt: TGTGCCACCAGTGATTCGTCAGGGGGTTTGGGCACTGAAGCTTTCTTT
cdr3_aa: CATSDSSGGLGTEAFF

d_call: NA
clone_size: NA
j_call: TRBJ1-2
v_call: TRBV6-5
cdr3_nt: TGTGCCAGCACCCTAGGGACGGCAGCCTATGGCTACACCTTC
cdr3_aa: CASTLGTAAYGYTF

d_call: NA
clone_size: once
j_call: TRBJ1-1
v_call: TRBV7-9
cdr3_nt: TGTGCCAGCAGCCAGGGACTGATGAACACTGAAGCTTTCTTT
cdr3_aa: CASSQGLMNTEAFF

d_call: NA
clone_size: NA
j_call: TRBJ2-3
v_call: TRBV4-2
cdr3_nt: TGTGCCAGCAGCAACCGGGACCCAGATACGCAGTATTTT
cdr3_aa: CASSNRDPDTQYF

d_call: NA
clone_size: NA
j_call: TRBJ2-1
v_call: TRBV4-3
cdr3_nt: TGCGCCAGCAGCCAAGGCTGGGCAAATGAGCAGTTCTTC
cdr3_aa: CASSQGWANEQFF

d_call: TRBD2
clone_size: NA
j_call: TRBJ2-3
v_call: TRBV29-1
cdr3_nt: TGCAGCGCCCAAGGGGGGCTAGCGGGAGCCACAGATACGCAGTATTTT
cdr3_aa: CSAQGGLAGATDTQYF

d_call: TRBD1
clone_size: NA
j_call: TRBJ1-5
v_call: TRBV19
cdr3_nt: TGTGCCAGTGCTAAACAGGGGAATAACAATCAGCCCCAGCATTTT
cdr3_aa: CASAKQGNNNQPQHF

d_call: TRBD2
clone_size: NA
j_call: TRBJ2-3
v_call: TRBV12-5
cdr3_nt: TGTGCTAGTGGTCCTAGCGGAGGCACAGATACGCAGTATTTT
cdr3_aa: CASGPSGGTDTQYF

d_call: NA
clone_size: few
j_call: TRBJ2-6
v_call: TRBV5-1
cdr3_nt: TGCGCCAGCAGCCTAGACTCTGGGGCCAACGTCCTGACTTTC
cdr3_aa: CASSLDSGANVLTF

d_call: NA
clone_size: NA
j_call: TRBJ2-7
v_call: TRBV20-1
cdr3_nt: TGCAGTGCTAGTGCTAGCGTCTACGAGCAGTACTTC
cdr3_aa: CSASASVYEQYF